This T cell receptor beta chain was recovered during a study of blood T cells in healthy people across ages (dated by TCRdb to about 2015). Concerning the study at large: Template switching captured roughly one uniquely barcoded TCR beta cDNA molecule per two T cells in model experiments. Using deep sequencing normalized with unique cDNA molecular identifiers, the study measured how TCR beta repertoire diversity changes with age. The donors were divided into four age groups: young (average around 16 years), middle-aged (approximately 42), aged (approximately 62) and long-lived (82). To avoid experimental bias, donors of different ages were randomly spread across the sequencing lanes. Using the same blood draw, the study looked at two additional independent replicas of 1 million unique cDNA reads for two donors, one aged 18 to 29 and the other aged 80 or older.

The CDR3 numbers 13 residues from cysteine through phenylalanine. Just the 39-base CDR3 DNA is kept, in frame starting at base 1. The germline V gene (reference sequence) supplies CDR1 DFQATT and CDR2 SNEGSKA. Study-wide findings and limitations: Compared with the aged group, more naive CD4+ T cells, fewer expanded clones and increased TCR diversity were shown by the long-lived group, suggesting age selection. Estimates of total diversity based on one million sequenced T cells were regarded as lower bounds and as underestimates. Because profiling used bulk unsorted PBMCs, naive and antigen-experienced compartments could not be compared conclusively. A strong correlation was found between observed TCR beta diversity and the percentage of naive T cells measured by flow cytometry. Donor CMV infection status was unknown, potentially confounding age-related changes in expanded clonotypes. Observed TCR beta diversity per million T cells fell roughly linearly with age, and a significant reduction was already apparent by age around 40.

About this clonotype itself: It lacks a known antigen. One junction end disagrees with the germline gene, perhaps due to a read error.

Donors were 40 or so systemically healthy Caucasian individuals from Russia aged roughly 6 to 90 years. Around 9.8 milliliters of peripheral blood were collected from each donor into EDTA-treated Vacutainer tubes. PBMCs were isolated by Ficoll-Paque density-gradient centrifugation, with at least 7 million obtained per sample. Trizol reagent was used to extract total RNA from the PBMCs, yielding at least 6 micrograms per sample. For every donor, an aliquot of PBMCs went through flow cytometry to measure the percentages of naive CD45RAhigh/CD27high T cells. Receptor amplification or capture employed 5' RACE. Sequencing took place on an Illumina HiSeq 2500. A second PCR of about 6 to 12 cycles was performed with a sample-barcoded 5' primer and a J-beta primer mix. A unique molecular identifier was introduced onto each TCR beta cDNA molecule by a template-switch 5' adaptor carrying 12 random nucleotides. At least 3 million CDR3-containing paired-end reads were obtained from each sample. First-strand cDNA synthesis was performed from all RNA using the Mint cDNA synthesis kit, with priming by a TRBC-specific oligonucleotide. Following uracil-DNA glycosylase treatment, all cDNA underwent a first 18-cycle PCR with the universal primers M1SS and BC2_uni_R. Per the source publication's procedure: For normalization, 1 million high-quality reads, each with a distinct molecular identifier, were randomly selected from each sample. Instead of being binned into consensus sequences, reads with shared molecular identifiers were discarded. CDR3 identification, clonotype clustering and error correction used MiTCR with a Q25 quality threshold and the strictest error-elimination algorithm. A nonparametric unseen species model using Euler transformation provided a lower-bound estimate of total TCR beta diversity. The raw public reads went through TCRdb reprocessing: fastp at Q25, MiXCR clone calling, in-frame beta chains kept. Rows merge per CDR3 protein into single entries with the most common DNA and genes. For this entry, the V and J calls and clone size follow TCRdb and not the study's own pipeline. This sample gives 1,300,000 or so distinct CDR3 sequences in total; approximately 63% of them show up just once. 6.5% to 8% of the sample lies in the top ten.

Material: blood. This TCR came from a man aged 18 to 29 in good health. The sequence is built from TRBV20-1 and TRBJ2-7; TRBD1 is a weak D gene call, 6 bases matching. The CDR3 here reads CSARDTISYEQYF. The sequenced DNA is TGCAGTGCCCGGGACACCATCTCCTACGAGCAGTACTTT.